The T cell receptor (beta chain) under discussion was sequenced for a study of PD-1 blockade in classical Hodgkin lymphoma. Study-level points and caveats: According to reports, newly diagnosed patients had lower baseline TCR diversity than healthy donors, and relapsed/refractory patients had lower baseline TCR diversity still. Repertoire difference causes, possibly disease activity or prior therapy, remain undefined.

This sample's time point: newly diagnosed, previously untreated cHL patient sample. For comparison, PBMCs from newly diagnosed, untreated classical Hodgkin lymphoma were used. Germline V gives CDR1 MNHEY, CDR2 SMNVEV (reference sequence). The CDR3 extends over 17 amino acids. V lost 2 bases and J lost 4, with 19 bases in between. Clones were read by immunoSEQ multiplex PCR, and TCRdb kept only the in-frame ones, dropping some. This table holds about 30,000 clones, under 95% found once. As regards this clone: Antigen: not known.

The sequence derives from a human donor with classical Hodgkin lymphoma. The J gene is TRBJ2-3, the V gene TRBV27; D is perhaps TRBD1 (6 bases). Sequenced sample: peripheral blood mononuclear cells (PBMCs). CDR3 coding DNA: TGTGCCAGCAGTTTAGCCGCGGACAGCCGGGGAGCAGATACGCAGTATTTT. Translation gives CASSLAADSRGADTQYF.